Listed below are T cell receptor beta chains from one sample, sequenced in a study of cytomegalovirus exposure and HLA in healthy donors. Libraries were prepared by immunoSEQ multiplex PCR; TCRdb keeps only in-frame clonotypes and omits some of them. This sample has roughly 86,000 clones, with roughly 80% found just once. The sequenced sample was PBMCs. All receptors come from a man aged 50 or older in good health and CMV-seropositive. The CDR3 runs from the conserved cysteine through the conserved F or W. D genes are given only for firm matches. Some rows mark clone size as missing; the rest say once, few, many or name a class of expanded clone.

cdr3_length: 15; d_call: TRBD2; v_call: TRBV18; j_call: TRBJ2-1; clone_size: NA; cdr3_aa: CASSPPNGGAREQFF; cdr3_nt: TGTGCCAGCTCACCACCCAACGGGGGGGCGCGCGAGCAGTTCTTC
cdr3_length: 18; d_call: TRBD2; v_call: TRBV15; j_call: TRBJ2-1; clone_size: NA; cdr3_aa: CATSRASGGAPRNDEQFF; cdr3_nt: TGTGCCACCAGCAGAGCCAGCGGGGGGGCCCCCCGGAATGATGAGCAGTTCTTC
cdr3_length: 13; d_call: NA; v_call: TRBV18; j_call: TRBJ2-1; clone_size: NA; cdr3_aa: CASSPQLEDEQFF; cdr3_nt: TGTGCCAGCTCACCGCAACTAGAAGATGAGCAGTTCTTC
cdr3_length: 14; d_call: NA; v_call: TRBV6-5; j_call: TRBJ1-1; clone_size: many; cdr3_aa: CASSYRGQNTEAFF; cdr3_nt: TGTGCCAGCAGTTACCGGGGACAGAACACTGAAGCTTTCTTT
cdr3_length: 15; d_call: TRBD2; v_call: TRBV5-1; j_call: TRBJ2-3; clone_size: NA; cdr3_aa: CASSSGLAGRDTQYF; cdr3_nt: TGCGCCAGCAGCTCGGGACTAGCGGGGAGAGATACGCAGTATTTT
cdr3_length: 15; d_call: NA; v_call: TRBV6-1; j_call: TRBJ1-5; clone_size: NA; cdr3_aa: CASSGIWTGNQPQHF; cdr3_nt: TGTGCCAGCAGTGGAATCTGGACAGGCAATCAGCCCCAGCATTTT
cdr3_length: 13; d_call: NA; v_call: TRBV7-2; j_call: TRBJ1-1; clone_size: NA; cdr3_aa: CASSFTGSTEAFF; cdr3_nt: TGTGCCAGCAGCTTCACAGGTTCGACTGAAGCTTTCTTT
cdr3_length: 16; d_call: NA; v_call: TRBV5-5; j_call: TRBJ2-2; clone_size: NA; cdr3_aa: CASSFLSGQNTGELFF; cdr3_nt: TGTGCCAGCAGCTTCCTTTCCGGACAGAACACCGGGGAGCTGTTTTTT
cdr3_length: 18; d_call: TRBD1; v_call: TRBV5-1; j_call: TRBJ2-6; clone_size: NA; cdr3_aa: CASSLEGQSIPGANVLTF; cdr3_nt: TGCGCCAGCAGCTTGGAGGGACAGTCCATCCCTGGGGCCAACGTCCTGACTTTC
cdr3_length: 15; d_call: TRBD2; v_call: TRBV7-6; j_call: TRBJ2-3; clone_size: NA; cdr3_aa: CASSLSGERADTQYF; cdr3_nt: TGTGCCAGCAGCTTAAGCGGGGAAAGGGCAGATACGCAGTATTTT
cdr3_length: 15; d_call: NA; v_call: TRBV19; j_call: TRBJ1-4; clone_size: NA; cdr3_aa: CASRLQGATNEKLFF; cdr3_nt: TGTGCCAGTAGGCTACAGGGTGCAACTAATGAAAAACTGTTTTTT
cdr3_length: 15; d_call: NA; v_call: TRBV19; j_call: TRBJ1-2; clone_size: few; cdr3_aa: CASSRGEDSNYGYTF; cdr3_nt: TGTGCCAGTAGTAGGGGCGAGGATTCTAACTATGGCTACACCTTC
cdr3_length: 13; d_call: NA; v_call: TRBV19; j_call: TRBJ2-5; clone_size: NA; cdr3_aa: CASSSRDTETQYF; cdr3_nt: TGTGCCAGTAGTAGCCGGGACACAGAGACCCAGTACTTC
cdr3_length: 17; d_call: TRBD1; v_call: TRBV6-8; j_call: TRBJ1-5; clone_size: NA; cdr3_aa: CASSHGQGAHSNQPQHF; cdr3_nt: TGTGCCAGCAGTCACGGACAGGGGGCGCATAGCAATCAGCCCCAGCATTTT
cdr3_length: 15; d_call: NA; v_call: TRBV7-9; j_call: TRBJ2-3; clone_size: NA; cdr3_aa: CASSLGVDGADTQYF; cdr3_nt: TGTGCCAGCAGCTTAGGGGTTGATGGAGCAGATACGCAGTATTTT
cdr3_length: 13; d_call: NA; v_call: TRBV19; j_call: TRBJ1-4; clone_size: once; cdr3_aa: CASSIWRNEKLFF; cdr3_nt: TGTGCCAGTAGTATATGGAGGAATGAAAAACTGTTTTTT
cdr3_length: 13; d_call: NA; v_call: TRBV7-2; j_call: TRBJ1-2; clone_size: NA; cdr3_aa: CASSLRQEEGYTF; cdr3_nt: TGTGCCAGCAGCTTACGACAGGAGGAGGGCTACACCTTC
cdr3_length: 15; d_call: NA; v_call: TRBV7-2; j_call: TRBJ2-1; clone_size: once; cdr3_aa: CASSSWTDSYNEQFF; cdr3_nt: TGTGCCAGCAGCTCTTGGACAGATTCCTACAATGAGCAGTTCTTC
cdr3_length: 15; d_call: TRBD2; v_call: TRBV7-2; j_call: TRBJ2-7; clone_size: few; cdr3_aa: CASSRWTSGVYEQYF; cdr3_nt: TGTGCCAGCAGCAGATGGACTAGCGGGGTCTACGAGCAGTACTTC
cdr3_length: 13; d_call: NA; v_call: TRBV7-2; j_call: TRBJ2-1; clone_size: few; cdr3_aa: CATSWSSYNEQFF; cdr3_nt: TGTGCCACCTCGTGGAGCTCCTACAATGAGCAGTTCTTC
cdr3_length: 15; d_call: NA; v_call: TRBV9; j_call: TRBJ2-1; clone_size: NA; cdr3_aa: CASSGSLGLRNEQFF; cdr3_nt: TGTGCCAGCAGCGGGAGCTTGGGGCTTAGGAATGAGCAGTTCTTC
cdr3_length: 17; d_call: NA; v_call: TRBV28; j_call: TRBJ1-2; clone_size: NA; cdr3_aa: CASRQVHEADWRYGYTF; cdr3_nt: TGTGCCAGCCGGCAGGTGCATGAGGCGGACTGGCGCTATGGCTACACCTTC
cdr3_length: 12; d_call: NA; v_call: TRBV7-2; j_call: TRBJ1-2; clone_size: NA; cdr3_aa: CASSFSNGGYTF; cdr3_nt: TGTGCCAGCAGCTTCTCTAACGGGGGCTACACCTTC
cdr3_length: 16; d_call: NA; v_call: TRBV7-6; j_call: TRBJ1-6; clone_size: NA; cdr3_aa: CASSLGLPAGNSPLHF; cdr3_nt: TGTGCCAGCAGCCTTGGACTCCCGGCGGGGAATTCACCCCTCCACTTT
cdr3_length: 16; d_call: TRBD2; v_call: TRBV27; j_call: TRBJ2-2; clone_size: NA; cdr3_aa: CASSSLAGAGGGELFF; cdr3_nt: TGTGCCAGCAGTTCACTAGCGGGGGCCGGTGGCGGGGAGCTGTTTTTT
cdr3_length: 14; d_call: TRBD1; v_call: TRBV18; j_call: TRBJ1-6; clone_size: NA; cdr3_aa: CASSPDRVGSPLHF; cdr3_nt: TGTGCCAGCTCACCGGACAGGGTTGGATCACCCCTCCACTTT
cdr3_length: 14; d_call: TRBD2; v_call: TRBV6-1; j_call: TRBJ2-3; clone_size: NA; cdr3_aa: CATTSGGITDTQYF; cdr3_nt: TGTGCCACGACTAGCGGGGGGATCACAGATACGCAGTATTTT
cdr3_length: 15; d_call: TRBD2; v_call: TRBV7-2; j_call: TRBJ2-2; clone_size: once; cdr3_aa: CASSSGLVGPGELFF; cdr3_nt: TGTGCCAGCAGCTCCGGACTAGTTGGCCCCGGGGAGCTGTTTTTT
cdr3_length: 15; d_call: NA; v_call: TRBV21-1; j_call: TRBJ1-1; clone_size: NA; cdr3_aa: CASSPRTGPAPGAFF; cdr3_nt: TGTGCCAGCAGCCCGCGGACAGGGCCAGCCCCAGGAGCTTTCTTT
cdr3_length: 12; d_call: NA; v_call: TRBV13; j_call: TRBJ2-7; clone_size: NA; cdr3_aa: CASSPVPYEQYF; cdr3_nt: TGTGCCAGCAGCCCGGTTCCCTACGAGCAGTACTTC
cdr3_length: 15; d_call: TRBD1; v_call: TRBV5-4; j_call: TRBJ2-3; clone_size: NA; cdr3_aa: CASNSRTGSRDTQYF; cdr3_nt: TGTGCCAGCAACAGCAGGACAGGGTCCAGAGATACGCAGTATTTT
cdr3_length: 13; d_call: NA; v_call: TRBV18; j_call: TRBJ2-5; clone_size: NA; cdr3_aa: CASSPGTLETQYF; cdr3_nt: TGTGCCAGCTCACCCGGGACATTAGAGACCCAGTACTTC
cdr3_length: 15; d_call: NA; v_call: TRBV4-3; j_call: TRBJ2-1; clone_size: NA; cdr3_aa: CASSQERNPNGEQFF; cdr3_nt: TGCGCCAGCAGCCAAGAGAGGAACCCTAATGGTGAGCAGTTCTTC
cdr3_length: 13; d_call: NA; v_call: TRBV27; j_call: TRBJ1-2; clone_size: NA; cdr3_aa: CASSFRENYGYTF; cdr3_nt: TGTGCCAGCAGTTTTCGGGAAAACTATGGCTACACCTTC
cdr3_length: 15; d_call: TRBD1; v_call: TRBV4-1; j_call: TRBJ1-5; clone_size: NA; cdr3_aa: CASSQADRENQPQNF; cdr3_nt: TGCGCCAGCAGCCAAGCGGACAGGGAGAATCAGCCCCAGAATTTT
cdr3_length: 13; d_call: NA; v_call: TRBV27; j_call: TRBJ1-4; clone_size: NA; cdr3_aa: CASSLNGAEKLFF; cdr3_nt: TGTGCCAGCAGTTTGAATGGAGCTGAAAAACTGTTTTTT
cdr3_length: 15; d_call: TRBD2; v_call: TRBV7-2; j_call: TRBJ2-3; clone_size: NA; cdr3_aa: CASSQSGGPGDTQYF; cdr3_nt: TGTGCCAGCAGCCAAAGCGGGGGGCCGGGGGATACGCAGTATTTT
cdr3_length: 14; d_call: NA; v_call: TRBV6-5; j_call: TRBJ1-1; clone_size: NA; cdr3_aa: CASSKPGQNTEAFF; cdr3_nt: TGTGCCAGCAGCAAACCGGGACAGAACACTGAAGCTTTCTTT
cdr3_length: 15; d_call: TRBD1; v_call: TRBV27; j_call: TRBJ2-7; clone_size: few; cdr3_aa: CASSSPEGQFYEQYF; cdr3_nt: TGTGCCAGCAGTTCGCCAGAGGGACAGTTCTACGAGCAGTACTTC
cdr3_length: 14; d_call: NA; v_call: TRBV6-5; j_call: TRBJ1-1; clone_size: once; cdr3_aa: CASNQAGLNTEAFF; cdr3_nt: TGTGCCAGCAACCAAGCGGGCCTAAACACTGAAGCTTTCTTT